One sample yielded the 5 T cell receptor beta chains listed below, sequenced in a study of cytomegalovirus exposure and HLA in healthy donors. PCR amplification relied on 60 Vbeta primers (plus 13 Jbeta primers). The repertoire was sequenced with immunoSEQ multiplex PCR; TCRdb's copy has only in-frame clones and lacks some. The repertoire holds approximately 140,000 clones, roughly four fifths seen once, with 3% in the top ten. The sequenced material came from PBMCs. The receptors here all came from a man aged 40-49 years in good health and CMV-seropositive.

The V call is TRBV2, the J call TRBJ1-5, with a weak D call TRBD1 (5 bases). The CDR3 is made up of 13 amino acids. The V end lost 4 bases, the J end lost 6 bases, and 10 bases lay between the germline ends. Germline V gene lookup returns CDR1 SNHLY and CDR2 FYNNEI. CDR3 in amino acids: CASSGEGVQPQHF. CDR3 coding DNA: TGTGCCAGCAGTGGGGAAGGGGTTCAGCCCCAGCATTTT.

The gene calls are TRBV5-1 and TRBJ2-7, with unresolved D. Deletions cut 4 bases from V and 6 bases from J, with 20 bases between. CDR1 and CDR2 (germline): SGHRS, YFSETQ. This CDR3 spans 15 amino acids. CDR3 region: CASSLGGSQAFEQYF. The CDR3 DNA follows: TGCGCCAGCAGCCTTGGTGGGTCCCAGGCCTTCGAGCAGTACTTC.

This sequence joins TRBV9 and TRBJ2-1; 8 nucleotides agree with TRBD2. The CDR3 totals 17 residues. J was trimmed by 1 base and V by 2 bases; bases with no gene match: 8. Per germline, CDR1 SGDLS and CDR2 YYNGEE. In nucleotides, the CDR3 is TGTGCCAGCAGCGTTTTAGGGACTAGGGGGTCCTACAATGAGCAGTTCTTC. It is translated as CASSVLGTRGSYNEQFF. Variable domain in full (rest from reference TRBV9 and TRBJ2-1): DSGVTQTPKHLITATGQRVTLRCSPRSGDLSVYWYQQSLDQGLQFLIQYYNGEERAKGNILERFSAQQFPDLHSELNLSSLELGDSALYFCASSVLGTRGSYNEQFFGPGTRLTVL.

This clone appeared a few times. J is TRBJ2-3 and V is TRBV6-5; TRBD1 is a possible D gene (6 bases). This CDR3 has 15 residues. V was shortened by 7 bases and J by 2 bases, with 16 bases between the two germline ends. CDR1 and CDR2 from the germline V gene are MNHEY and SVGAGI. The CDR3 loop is CASTRRDTYTDTQYF. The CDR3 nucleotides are TGTGCCAGCACCAGACGGGACACCTACACAGATACGCAGTATTTT.

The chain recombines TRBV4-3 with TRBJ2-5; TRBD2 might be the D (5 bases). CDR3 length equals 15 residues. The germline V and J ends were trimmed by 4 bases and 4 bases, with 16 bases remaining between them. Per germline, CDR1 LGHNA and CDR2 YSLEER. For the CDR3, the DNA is TGCGCCAGCAGCCCTCGGGGTTCCTCCGGAGAGACCCAGTACTTC. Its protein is CASSPRGSSGETQYF.